What follows are 27 T cell receptor beta chains derived from one specimen sequenced in a study of cytomegalovirus exposure and HLA in healthy donors. With 60 Vbeta and 13 Jbeta primers, the PCR was carried out. The assay was immunoSEQ multiplex PCR, and TCRdb's table has in-frame clones only and misses some. The data hold about 160,000 clones, with 75% to 85% observed a single time. The specimen was PBMCs. The receptors were sampled from a man younger than 45 in good health and CMV-seronegative.

The rearrangement links TRBV7-8 to TRBJ2-1; tentatively, D is TRBD1 (5 bases). This CDR3 spans 11 amino acids. V dropped 10 bases and J dropped 7 bases, with 11 bases sitting between them. Germline loops: CDR1 SGHVS, CDR2 FQNEAQ. Written as DNA, the CDR3 is TGTGCCACTCGCCAGGGAAATGAGCAGTTCTTC. Translation gives CATRQGNEQFF.

This chain connects TRBV29-1 to TRBJ2-5, with 10 bases aligning to TRBD1. Near its end, the DNA agrees better with TRBJ2-7, so the J call may be wrong. CDR3 length: 16 amino acids. Germline CDR1 reads SQVTM; CDR2 reads ANQGSEA. For the CDR3, the DNA is TGCAGCGTTGAAGATTGGACAGGGGGGGACTCCTACGAGCAGTACTTC. Its protein is CSVEDWTGGDSYEQYF.

This chain links TRBV7-6 with TRBJ2-6; D possibly corresponds to TRBD1 (6 bases). CDR1 is SGHVS, CDR2 FNYEAQ, per germline. The V end was cut by 4 bases, the J end by 0 bases, with 16 bases between. The CDR3 runs to 18 residues. In DNA, the CDR3 is TGTGCCAGCAGCTACTCTCGCGGACAGTACTCTGGGGCCAACGTCCTGACTTTC. Translating gives CASSYSRGQYSGANVLTF.

The chain uses TRBV7-2 and TRBJ1-1, with a possible D match to TRBD1 (5 bases). Per germline, CDR1 SGHTA and CDR2 FQGNSA. V lost 3 bases, J lost 0 bases, and 14 bases lay in between. CDR3 length: 16 amino acids. The CDR3 region is CASSFPLGRVNTEAFF. The CDR3, as DNA: TGTGCCAGCAGCTTTCCCCTGGGCAGGGTGAACACTGAAGCTTTCTTT.

The CDR3 here is CASSTRGRGSGANVLTF. In nucleotides, the CDR3 is TGTGCCAGCAGCACCCGGGGGCGGGGGTCTGGGGCCAACGTCCTGACTTTC. The chain is built from TRBV7-2 and TRBJ2-6, with D perhaps TRBD2 (7 bases). V was trimmed by 5 bases and J by 1 base, leaving 15 bases between them. This CDR3 comprises 17 residues. Germline CDR1 SGHTA, CDR2 FQGNSA. Supplemented by reference TRBV7-2 and TRBJ2-6, the full variable domain reads GAGVSQSPSNKVTEKGKDVELRCDPISGHTALYWYRQSLGQGLEFLIYFQGNSAPDKSGLPSDRFSAERTGGSVSTLTIQRTQQEDSAVYLCASSTRGRGSGANVLTFGAGSRLTVL.

The rearrangement uses TRBV30 and TRBJ1-2; D remains unclear. Germline loops: CDR1 GTSNPN, CDR2 SVGIG (reference sequence). The CDR3 totals 12 residues. The V gene lost 0 bases and the J gene lost 8 bases, with 10 bases spanning the gap. This CDR3 reads CAWSVRSPGYTF. CDR3 sequence (DNA): TGTGCCTGGAGTGTACGGAGCCCCGGCTACACCTTC.

The V and J genes are TRBV15 and TRBJ1-5; 9 positions agree with TRBD1. CDR3 length equals 21 residues. V lost 3 bases and J lost 0; bases outside the gene matches: 18. Germline V gene sequence: CDR1 LNHNV, CDR2 YYDKDF (reference sequence). CDR3 sequence: CATSSGGTGQGRGYSNQPQHF. The CDR3 nucleotides read TGTGCCACCAGCAGTGGGGGAACGGGACAGGGACGGGGGTATAGCAATCAGCCCCAGCATTTT.

This chain links TRBV19 with TRBJ1-1, with 12 nucleotides matching TRBD1. CDR1 is LNHDA, CDR2 SQIVND, per germline (reference sequence). V shed 0 bases, J shed 4 bases, and the junction held 3 bases outside the gene matches. The CDR3 spans 16 residues. The CDR3 DNA sequence: TGTGCCAGTAGTATAGAAGCGGGACAGGGGGCCACTGAAGCTTTCTTT. It is translated as CASSIEAGQGATEAFF.

This clone has a single count. The chain has TRBV5-1 and TRBJ1-1; the match to TRBD1 covers 7 bases. The junction had 9 bases not matched to a gene; V was cut back by 5 bases and J by 5 bases. Per the germline V gene, CDR1 is SGHRS and CDR2 is YFSETQ. The CDR3 length is 14 residues. The chain's CDR3 is CASSLGQVGTEAFF. The CDR3 DNA is TGCGCCAGCAGTTTAGGACAGGTTGGGACTGAAGCTTTCTTT. Using reference TRBV5-1 and TRBJ1-1 for the parts outside the CDR3, the full variable domain is KAGVTQTPRYLIKTRGQQVTLSCSPISGHRSVSWYQQTPGQGLQFLFEYFSETQRNKGNFPGRFSGRQFSNSRSEMNVSTLELGDSALYLCASSLGQVGTEAFFGQGTRLTVV.

This sequence joins TRBV28 and TRBJ2-6, with 8 bases fitting TRBD1. Germline CDR1 MDHEN, CDR2 SYDVKM. Trimming cost V 6 bases and J 3 bases; bases outside gene matches: 13. This CDR3 has 18 residues. CDR3 coding DNA: TGTGCCAGCAGCACCCCGGGACAGGTAGTGGGTGGGGCCAACGTCCTGACTTTC. It specifies CASSTPGQVVGGANVLTF.

CDR3: CASRSGGPTQPQHF. The DNA for the CDR3 is TGTGCCAGCAGATCGGGGGGCCCTACTCAGCCCCAGCATTTT. The V call is TRBV28, the J call TRBJ1-5; weak D call: TRBD1 (6 bases). CDR1 and CDR2 from the germline V gene are MDHEN and SYDVKM. Trimming shortened V by 6 bases and J by 6 bases, and 15 bases separated the two germline ends. This CDR3 has 14 residues.

This rearrangement joins TRBV28 to TRBJ1-2; the D is unclear. The CDR3 runs to 11 residues. Trimming removed 7 bases at V and 5 bases at J, with 8 bases between. Germline assignment: CDR1 MDHEN and CDR2 SYDVKM. CDR3 residues: CASNGGYGYTF. For the CDR3, the DNA is TGTGCCAGCAATGGCGGGTATGGCTACACCTTC.

The rearrangement joins TRBV7-9 to TRBJ2-1; TRBD2 matches 9 bases. CDR1 and CDR2 (germline): SEHNR, FQNEAQ (reference sequence). The CDR3 is 14 residues long. V lost 8 bases to trimming and J lost 9 bases; unmatched junction nucleotides: 11. CDR3 amino acids: CASSPSGGQTEQFF. The CDR3 DNA reads as TGTGCCAGCTCCCCGAGCGGGGGGCAAACTGAGCAGTTCTTC.

The rearrangement joins TRBV10-3 to TRBJ2-7; weak D call: TRBD1 (5 bases). There are 11 residues in the CDR3. CDR1 and CDR2 from the germline V gene are ENHRY and SYGVKD. V lost 4 bases and J 5 bases, leaving 6 bases between the germline ends. In DNA, the CDR3 is TGTGCCATCAGTGGACAGAACGAGCAGTACTTC. It encodes CAISGQNEQYF.

The CDR3 loop is CASRDPGQGSEAFF. The CDR3 DNA is TGTGCCAGCAGAGATCCGGGACAGGGTAGTGAAGCTTTCTTT. The V and J genes are TRBV16 and TRBJ1-1; 9 bases fit TRBD1. Unmatched junction bases numbered 9, after V lost 6 bases and J lost 7 bases. This CDR3 has 14 amino acids. Germline CDR1 reads KGHSY; CDR2 reads FQNENV.

This clone was counted once. This chain connects TRBV28 to TRBJ1-1, with D unclear. The V end lost 6 bases, the J end lost 5 bases, and 16 bases lay between the germline ends. CDR3 length equals 14 residues. Looked up from germline, CDR1 is MDHEN and CDR2 is SYDVKM. The DNA of the CDR3 is TGTGCCAGCAGCCGAGGGTTGGTCGGGACTGAAGCTTTCTTT. Protein sequence: CASSRGLVGTEAFF.

This sequence joins TRBV6-6 and TRBJ2-1; 9 positions agree with TRBD2. The CDR3 runs 15 residues. CDR1 is MNHNY and CDR2 is SVGAGI in the germline V gene (reference sequence). The trim removed 4 bases at V and 10 bases at J, leaving 11 bases unmatched. The CDR3 loop is CASSSTVSGSREQFF. CDR3 DNA sequence: TGTGCCAGCAGTTCGACCGTTAGCGGGAGTAGAGAGCAGTTCTTC.

In its sample, this clone was seen once. This chain uses TRBV25-1 with TRBJ2-2; TRBD2 might be the D (5 bases). The CDR3 consists of 16 residues. The V and J ends lost 1 base and 0 bases respectively, with 9 bases between them. Germline CDR1 MGHDK, CDR2 SYGVNS. CDR3 residues: CASSEFKGANTGELFF. For the CDR3, the DNA is TGTGCCAGCAGTGAATTTAAGGGAGCGAACACCGGGGAGCTGTTTTTT.

This chain uses TRBV7-3 with TRBJ2-1; 11 nucleotides line up with TRBD2. J gave up 6 bases and V 5 bases, and 6 bases lay outside the gene matches. The CDR3 is made up of 15 amino acids. Germline V gene sequence: CDR1 SGHTA, CDR2 FQGTGA. CDR3 sequence (DNA): TGTGCCAGCAGCGCTAGCGGGGGGACCCCCAATGAGCAGTTCTTC. Translating gives CASSASGGTPNEQFF.

The rearrangement uses TRBV28 and TRBJ2-3; 9 positions agree with TRBD1. Germline V gene sequence: CDR1 MDHEN, CDR2 SYDVKM. CDR3 length: 16 amino acids. V lost 4 bases, J lost 5 bases, and 10 bases stayed unmatched. The CDR3 DNA reads TGTGCCAGCAGTTACCCCTGGACAGGGGAGAAAGATACGCAGTATTTT. It is translated as CASSYPWTGEKDTQYF. The full variable domain, with the rest looked up from reference TRBV28 and TRBJ2-3, is DVKVTQSSRYLVKRTGEKVFLECVQDMDHENMFWYRQDPGLGLRLIYFSYDVKMKEKGDIPEGYSVSREKKERFSLILESASTNQTSMYLCASSYPWTGEKDTQYFGPGTRLTVL.

This chain joins TRBV7-3 and TRBJ1-2, with 8 nucleotides matching TRBD1. Looked up from germline, CDR1 is SGHTA and CDR2 is FQGTGA. With V trimmed by 5 bases and J by 3 bases, 8 bases remained unmatched. The CDR3 totals 15 residues. CDR3 sequence reads: CASSPQGAEDYGYTF. In DNA form, the CDR3 reads TGTGCCAGCAGCCCCCAGGGGGCCGAGGACTATGGCTACACCTTC.

This sequence joins TRBV7-2 and TRBJ2-5, with 8 nucleotides matching TRBD2. This CDR3 has 14 amino acids. Trimming at V came to 4 bases and at J to 5 bases, leaving 6 bases not matched to a gene. In germline, CDR1 is SGHTA, CDR2 FQGNSA. As DNA, the CDR3 is TGTGCCAGCAGCTCCGGGGGGGTGGGGGAGACCCAGTACTTC. It specifies CASSSGGVGETQYF.

The CDR3 nucleotides read TGTGCCAGCAGCCAAGACAGGGCTAACTATGGCTACACCTTC. Its protein is CASSQDRANYGYTF. The V and J genes are TRBV14 and TRBJ1-2; maybe TRBD1 (5 bases). CDR1 and CDR2 (germline): SGHDN, FVKESK. The CDR3 contains 14 residues. With 0 bases removed from V and 0 bases from J, the gap between germline ends came to 5 bases.

This clone has more than one count but fewer than ten. The chain has TRBV4-1 and TRBJ1-4; D gene unclear. The CDR3 spans 15 residues. Trimming left V 4 bases short and J 5 bases short, with 14 bases between. Germline CDR1 MGHRA, CDR2 YSYEKL. The CDR3 sequence: CASSPREHGNEKLFF. DNA of the CDR3: TGCGCCAGCAGCCCTCGGGAACACGGGAATGAAAAACTGTTTTTT.

This clone was observed a few times. V and J are TRBV11-3 and TRBJ2-5, with a tentative D call TRBD1 (6 bases). From germline, CDR1 is SGHNT and CDR2 YENEEA. CDR3 length: 15 amino acids. The V end lost 1 base, the J end lost 2 bases, and 11 bases lay between the germline ends. Here the CDR3 DNA reads TGTGCCAGCAGCTTAGGTACCGGGACACAAGAGACCCAGTACTTC. It translates to CASSLGTGTQETQYF. Complete variable domain (other parts from reference TRBV11-3 and TRBJ2-5): EAGVVQSPRYKIIEKKQPVAFWCNPISGHNTLYWYLQNLGQGPELLIRYENEEAVDDSQLPKDRFSAERLKGVDSTLKIQPAELGDSAVYLCASSLGTGTQETQYFGPGTRLLVL.

V and J are TRBV27 and TRBJ2-5; 12 nucleotides align to TRBD2. With the DNA end fitting TRBJ2-7 better, the J assignment may be wrong. The V gene's germline CDR1 is MNHEY and CDR2 SMNVEV (reference sequence). The CDR3 consists of 15 residues. The CDR3 nucleotides read TGTGCCAGCATTCCTAGCGGGAGGGCCCTCCACGAGCAGTACTTC. It translates to CASIPSGRALHEQYF.

The genes are TRBV7-8 and TRBJ1-4; D is undetermined. V gave up 5 bases and J gave up 12 bases, with 13 bases separating them. The CDR3 extends over 12 amino acids. The germline CDR1 and CDR2 sequences are SGHVS and FQNEAQ. The CDR3: CASSHTGGELFF. CDR3 in DNA: TGTGCCAGCAGCCACACTGGCGGGGAACTGTTTTTT.